A selection of T cell receptor beta chains follows, all from one sample in a study of PD-1 blockade in classical Hodgkin lymphoma. Here immunoSEQ multiplex PCR was the method, and the copy in TCRdb shows in-frame clones only, minus some. The data show about 21,000 clones, around nine tenths seen once. The sequenced sample was CD8+ T cells from blood. All receptors come from a human donor with classical Hodgkin lymphoma. CDR3s include the opening cysteine and the closing phenylalanine or tryptophan. The D gene is left open where the match is weak. Size is omitted from some rows. Given values are once, few, many or a class for expanded clones.

J | size | V | D | CDR3 | DNA
TRBJ2-7 | once | TRBV28 | TRBD2 | CASSLYRLAGYAQYF | TGTGCCAGCAGTTTATATCGACTAGCGGGATACGCGCAGTACTTC
TRBJ2-1 | . | TRBV2 | TRBD2 | CASRDPGLADVNEQFF | TGTGCCAGCAGGGATCCGGGACTAGCGGACGTCAATGAGCAGTTCTTC
TRBJ2-3 | . | TRBV4-1 | . | CASSARDFQGTDTQYF | TGCGCCAGCAGCGCCCGGGACTTCCAGGGGACAGATACGCAGTATTTT
TRBJ2-7 | . | TRBV4-1 | TRBD2 | CASSHAGLAGSYEQYF | TGCGCCAGCAGCCACGCGGGACTAGCGGGCTCCTACGAGCAGTACTTC
TRBJ2-2 | . | TRBV13 | . | CASSLGTSLNTGELFF | TGTGCCAGCAGCTTAGGCACTAGCCTGAACACCGGGGAGCTGTTTTTT
TRBJ2-5 | . | TRBV5-4 | . | CASSLDLSRERQETQYF | TGTGCCAGCAGCTTGGACCTTTCGCGGGAAAGGCAAGAGACCCAGTACTTC
TRBJ2-5 | . | TRBV7-6 | . | CASSLDHRLVVETQYF | TGTGCCAGCAGCTTAGATCATCGGTTAGTAGTAGAGACCCAGTACTTC
TRBJ2-5 | . | TRBV13 | TRBD1 | CASSFHNRQGLYVIPQYF | TGTGCCAGCAGCTTCCACAATAGACAGGGGCTTTATGTGATTCCTCAGTACTTC
TRBJ1-1 | . | TRBV12-5 | . | CASGLVMGQNTEAFF | TGTGCTAGTGGTTTGGTTATGGGGCAGAACACTGAAGCTTTCTTT
TRBJ1-3 | . | TRBV19 | . | CASSFPSDHSGNTIYF | TGTGCCAGTAGTTTCCCATCGGACCACTCTGGAAACACCATATATTTT
TRBJ2-3 | . | TRBV11-3 | . | CASSLTSSTDTQYF | TGTGCCAGCAGCTTAACGAGCAGCACAGATACGCAGTATTTT
TRBJ2-7 | once | TRBV11-2 | . | CASSLTDKTYEQYF | TGTGCCAGCAGTTTGACGGACAAGACATACGAGCAGTACTTC
TRBJ1-1 | . | TRBV6-5 | TRBD1 | CASSYNPGGSTEAFF | TGTGCCAGCAGTTACAACCCAGGGGGAAGCACTGAAGCTTTCTTT
TRBJ2-1 | . | TRBV7-9 | TRBD1 | CASSAGTGGYNEQFF | TGTGCCAGCAGCGCCGGGACAGGGGGCTACAATGAGCAGTTCTTC
TRBJ1-6 | . | TRBV19 | . | CASTLGGGTMAPLHF | TGTGCCAGTACCCTAGGGGGGGGGACAATGGCACCCCTCCACTTT
TRBJ1-6 | few | TRBV7-9 | . | CASSSLQDPYNSPLHF | TGTGCCAGCAGCTCGCTGCAGGACCCCTATAATTCACCCCTCCACTTT
TRBJ1-1 | . | TRBV27 | TRBD1 | CASSPRPIHRGPAFF | TGTGCCAGCAGCCCCCGACCGATCCACAGGGGCCCAGCTTTCTTT
TRBJ2-3 | . | TRBV7-9 | . | CASNTGALDTQYF | TGTGCCAGCAACACAGGAGCCCTAGATACGCAGTATTTT
TRBJ1-5 | . | TRBV19 | . | CASDGGGIQPQHF | TGTGCCAGCGACGGGGGGGGTATTCAGCCCCAGCATTTT
TRBJ2-7 | few | TRBV10-3 | . | CAISESTQYEQYF | TGTGCCATCAGTGAGTCGACACAGTACGAGCAGTACTTC
TRBJ2-3 | . | TRBV7-9 | . | CASSSLRGPRADTQYF | TGTGCCAGCAGCTCATTGCGGGGGCCTCGGGCAGATACGCAGTATTTT
TRBJ1-2 | . | TRBV15 | TRBD1 | CASSPRGGNYGYTF | TGTGCCTCCTCGCCCAGGGGGGGGAACTATGGCTACACCTTC
TRBJ1-2 | . | TRBV4-1 | . | CASSQQEDRTNGYTF | TGCGCCAGCAGCCAACAAGAAGACAGGACAAATGGCTACACCTTC
TRBJ1-1 | . | TRBV7-7 | . | CASSLLPMNTEAFF | TGTGCCAGCAGCTTATTACCCATGAACACTGAAGCTTTCTTT
TRBJ2-4 | . | TRBV4-2 | TRBD2 | CASSQDKDSGVENIQYF | TGTGCCAGCAGCCAAGATAAAGATAGCGGGGTGGAAAACATTCAGTACTTC
TRBJ1-1 | . | TRBV30 | . | CAWSVLGPNTEAFF | TGTGCCTGGAGTGTACTGGGGCCGAACACTGAAGCTTTCTTT
TRBJ2-1 | . | TRBV5-4 | TRBD2 | CASSDSGRGYNEQFF | TGTGCCAGCAGCGATAGCGGGAGGGGCTACAATGAGCAGTTCTTC
TRBJ2-1 | . | TRBV11-2 | . | CASSLVGSPYNEQFF | TGTGCCAGCAGCTTGGTCGGGAGCCCCTACAATGAGCAGTTCTTC
TRBJ1-6 | . | TRBV6-5 | . | CASSRSGGYNSPLHF | TGTGCCAGCAGCCGTTCGGGGGGCTATAATTCACCCCTCCACTTT
TRBJ2-2 | . | TRBV7-9 | . | CASSQTPNTGELFF | TGTGCCAGCAGCCAGACACCGAACACCGGGGAGCTGTTTTTT
TRBJ1-4 | . | TRBV7-9 | . | CASSKTENEKLFF | TGTGCCAGCAGCAAGACAGAAAATGAAAAACTGTTTTTT
TRBJ2-7 | . | TRBV7-8 | . | CASSLRTFSYEQYF | TGTGCCAGCAGCTTACGGACCTTCTCCTACGAGCAGTACTTC
TRBJ2-7 | . | TRBV5-1 | TRBD1 | CASSWDRGHYEQYF | TGCGCCAGCAGCTGGGACAGGGGGCACTACGAGCAGTACTTC
TRBJ2-7 | . | TRBV7-2 | . | CASSLVYEQYF | TGTGCCAGCAGCTTGGTCTACGAGCAGTACTTC
TRBJ1-4 | . | TRBV11-2 | . | CASSLVRSSNEKLFF | TGTGCCAGCAGCTTAGTTCGGAGCTCCAATGAAAAACTGTTTTTT
TRBJ1-3 | . | TRBV18 | . | CASSNPGQSDTIYF | TGTGCCAGCTCAAATCCGGGACAATCGGACACCATATATTTT
TRBJ2-1 | . | TRBV6-5 | TRBD2 | CASSPGLAGNNEQFF | TGTGCCAGCAGCCCCGGACTAGCGGGCAACAATGAGCAGTTCTTC
TRBJ2-1 | . | TRBV5-6 | . | CASSLKPLGTYNEQFF | TGTGCCAGCAGCTTAAAGCCGCTAGGGACCTACAATGAGCAGTTCTTC
TRBJ1-4 | . | TRBV12-5 | . | CASGPEGRVEKLFF | TGTGCTAGTGGTCCTGAGGGGAGGGTTGAAAAACTGTTTTTT
TRBJ2-7 | . | TRBV4-3 | . | CASSQDRSSYEQYF | TGCGCCAGCAGCCAAGATAGGAGCTCCTACGAGCAGTACTTC
TRBJ1-1 | . | TRBV6-1 | TRBD1 | CASSRDRNTEAFF | TGTGCCAGCAGCCGGGACAGGAACACTGAAGCTTTCTTT
TRBJ1-6 | . | TRBV2 | TRBD1 | CASSELGQGSYNSPLHF | TGTGCCAGCAGTGAACTAGGACAGGGTTCTTATAATTCACCCCTCCACTTT
TRBJ1-5 | few | TRBV4-1 | . | CASSSWDSNQPQHF | TGCGCCAGCAGCAGCTGGGACAGCAATCAGCCCCAGCATTTT
TRBJ1-3 | . | TRBV4-1 | . | CASSQVQGPRLSGNTIYF | TGCGCCAGCAGCCAAGTCCAAGGGCCCCGCTTATCTGGAAACACCATATATTTT
TRBJ2-5 | . | TRBV11-3 | . | CASSQRDSVQETQYF | TGTGCCAGCAGCCAGCGTGATTCGGTCCAAGAGACCCAGTACTTC
TRBJ2-3 | . | TRBV7-6 | TRBD2 | CASSLVSSGSLVDTQYF | TGTGCCAGCAGCTTAGTCTCTAGCGGGAGTTTGGTAGATACGCAGTATTTT
TRBJ2-1 | . | TRBV13 | TRBD2 | CASSARTSGRVSSYNEQFF | TGTGCCAGCAGCGCAAGGACTAGCGGGAGGGTTAGCTCCTACAATGAGCAGTTCTTC
TRBJ1-1 | once | TRBV4-3 | . | CASSQEKRAFF | TGCGCCAGCAGCCAAGAGAAGAGGGCTTTCTTT